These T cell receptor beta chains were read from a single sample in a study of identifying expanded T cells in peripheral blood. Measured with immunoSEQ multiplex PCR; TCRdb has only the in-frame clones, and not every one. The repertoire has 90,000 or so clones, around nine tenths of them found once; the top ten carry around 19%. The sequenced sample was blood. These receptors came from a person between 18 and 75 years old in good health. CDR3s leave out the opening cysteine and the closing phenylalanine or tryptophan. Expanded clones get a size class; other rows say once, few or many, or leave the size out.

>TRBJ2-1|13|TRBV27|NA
ASSQGTSGGGEQF
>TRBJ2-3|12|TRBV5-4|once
ASSVRGATDTQY
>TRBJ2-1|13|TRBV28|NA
ASRRAGVPYNEQF
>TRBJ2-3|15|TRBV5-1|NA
ASSLTGTRASTDTQY
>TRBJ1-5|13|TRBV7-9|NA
ASSYGDRGMQPQH
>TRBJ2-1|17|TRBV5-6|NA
ASSYWGLLGASSYNEQF
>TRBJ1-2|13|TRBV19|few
ASKRTDKWNYGYT
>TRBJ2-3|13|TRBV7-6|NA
ASSLGLAGVNTQY
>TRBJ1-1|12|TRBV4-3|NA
ASSQDWSPFEAF
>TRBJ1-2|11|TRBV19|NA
ASSRDRAEGYT
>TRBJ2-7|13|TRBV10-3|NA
AISPTGQGFDEQY
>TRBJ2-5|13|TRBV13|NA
ASSLGTGVSETQY
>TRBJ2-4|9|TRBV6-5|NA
ASSYQRIQY
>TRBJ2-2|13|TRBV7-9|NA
ASSLGTGYTGELF
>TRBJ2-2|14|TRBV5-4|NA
ASSSGTGGNTGELF
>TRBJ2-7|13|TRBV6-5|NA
ASSYGQGGVYEQY